These 31 T cell receptor beta chains came from one sample sequenced in a study of T cell responses to AZD1222 COVID-19 vaccine. Measured with immunoSEQ multiplex PCR; TCRdb has only the in-frame clones, and not every one. The sample shows 120,000 or so clones, about 89% of them seen only once. The sample in question was peripheral blood, obtained on day 0 of AZD1222 vaccination. The source of these receptors is an adult in good health.

The CDR3: CASSLEHTTEAFF. For the CDR3, the DNA is TGTGCCAGCAGCTTAGAACACACCACTGAAGCTTTCTTT. The V and J genes are TRBV11-3 and TRBJ1-1; D is unclear. From germline, CDR1 is SGHNT and CDR2 YENEEA. The V end was cut by 0 bases, the J end by 4 bases, with 6 bases between. The CDR3 length is 13 residues.

The chain recombines TRBV6-1 with TRBJ2-7, with D tentatively TRBD2 (5 bases). Trimming took 1 base from V and 3 from J, leaving 13 bases between them. Germline CDR1 MNHNS, CDR2 SASEGT. The CDR3 is 15 residues long. CDR3 nucleotides: TGTGCCAGCAGTGAAGTTCCCGGGAACATCTACGAGCAGTACTTC. Amino acid sequence: CASSEVPGNIYEQYF.

The V gene is TRBV29-1, the J gene TRBJ2-2; unclear D gene. Trimming took 4 bases from V and 3 from J, leaving 9 bases between them. The CDR3 is 13 amino acids. Germline V gene lookup returns CDR1 SQVTM and CDR2 ANQGSEA. As DNA, the CDR3 is TGCAGCGTTGTTCCCCCGGACACCGGGGAGCTGTTTTTT. Protein: CSVVPPDTGELFF.

The count of this clone is one. The chain couples TRBV19 to TRBJ2-5; 7 positions match TRBD2. V gave up 2 bases and J gave up 3 bases; unmatched junction bases: 15. CDR3 length: 18 residues. The germline CDR1 and CDR2 sequences are LNHDA and SQIVND (reference sequence). CDR3 sequence: CASSIPAGGGSEKETQYF. The CDR3 DNA reads TGTGCCAGTAGTATACCGGCGGGCGGGGGTAGTGAGAAAGAGACCCAGTACTTC.

The V gene is TRBV19, the J gene TRBJ2-4; weak D call: TRBD1 (6 bases). The CDR3 runs to 16 residues. Trimming removed 4 bases at V and 0 bases at J, with 13 bases between. Germline V gives CDR1 LNHDA, CDR2 SQIVND (reference sequence). The CDR3 coding sequence is TGTGCCAGTAGTACGTGGACAGTTTTAGCCAAAAACATTCAGTACTTC. The encoded protein is CASSTWTVLAKNIQYF. Filled out from reference TRBV19 and TRBJ2-4, the complete variable domain reads DGGITQSPKYLFRKEGQNVTLSCEQNLNHDAMYWYRQDPGQGLRLIYYSQIVNDFQKGDIAEGYSVSREKKESFPLTVTSAQKNPTAFYLCASSTWTVLAKNIQYFGAGTRLSVL.

The chain employs TRBV10-2 and TRBJ2-2; no reliable D call. The germline V gene encodes CDR1 WSHSY and CDR2 SAAADI. V lost 3 bases, J lost 4 bases, and 3 bases lay in between. The CDR3 runs 12 residues. The CDR3 DNA reads as TGCGCCAGCAGTGATAGCACCGGGGAGCTGTTTTTT. Amino acids: CASSDSTGELFF.

The V and J genes are TRBV6-5 and TRBJ1-6; the match to TRBD1 covers 9 bases. Germline-derived CDR1 and CDR2 are MNHEY and SVGAGI. This CDR3 has 14 residues. The V and J ends lost 6 bases and 5 bases, in that order; junction bases with no gene match: 2. The CDR3 DNA is TGTGCCAGCAGCCGGGACAGGGATAATTCACCCCTCCACTTT. Translation gives CASSRDRDNSPLHF.

With respect to this clone: At one end, the junction sequence differs from germline, possibly due to a read error. V and J are TRBV7-7 and TRBJ2-5, with 7 bases that match TRBD1. The CDR3 has 15 residues. Germline V gene data show CDR1 as SSHAT and CDR2 as FNYEAQ (reference sequence). This chain's CDR3 is CASSSSRTGRETQYF. The CDR3, as DNA: TGTGCTAGCAGTTCTAGTCGGACAGGAAGGGAGACCCAGTACTTC.

The chain recombines TRBV2 with TRBJ1-2; D is perhaps TRBD1 (5 bases). V lost 10 bases and J lost 8, with 17 bases in between. CDR1 SNHLY and CDR2 FYNNEI come from the germline V gene. CDR3 size: 12 residues. The CDR3 nucleotides are TGTGCCACCTCGTGGGGTTGGGGGGGCTACACCTTC. Its protein product is CATSWGWGGYTF.

The chain has TRBV19 and TRBJ1-2, with a possible D match to TRBD1 (6 bases). V lost 3 bases and J lost 6, with 20 bases in between. Germline V gene data show CDR1 as LNHDA and CDR2 as SQIVND (reference sequence). The CDR3 loop spans 16 amino acids. Written as DNA, the CDR3 is TGTGCCAGTAGTATGAACCAAGGGGGAACCGTAAATGGCTACACCTTC. It translates to CASSMNQGGTVNGYTF.

V gene TRBV5-8 combines with J gene TRBJ1-4; D gene unclear. The CDR3 loop spans 15 amino acids. CDR1 is SGHTS, CDR2 YDEGEE, per germline. V was shortened by 3 bases and J by 4 bases, with 13 bases between the two germline ends. CDR3 sequence reads: CASSSGRVINEKLFF. The CDR3 DNA reads as TGTGCCAGCAGCTCCGGACGGGTTATTAATGAAAAACTGTTTTTT.

The V call is TRBV10-1, the J call TRBJ2-2; a possible D gene is TRBD1 (6 bases). CDR1 is WNHNN, CDR2 SYGVQD, per germline (reference sequence). The V and J ends lost 5 bases and 5 bases respectively, with 15 bases between them. The CDR3 is 15 residues long. CDR3 coding DNA: TGCGCCAGCAGTCAACAGGGCACCGGTACCGGGGAGCTGTTTTTT. It translates to CASSQQGTGTGELFF.

V is TRBV14 and J is TRBJ2-6, with D perhaps being TRBD1 or TRBD2 (5 bases each). Looked up from germline, CDR1 is SGHDN and CDR2 is FVKESK. V shed 10 bases and J shed 2 bases, with 9 bases lying between them. This CDR3 has 13 residues. The CDR3 bases are TGTGCCACCAGAGGGGCTGGGGCCAACGTCCTGACTTTC. Residues: CATRGAGANVLTF. Looking up the rest from reference TRBV14 and TRBJ2-6 gives the full variable domain: EAGVTQFPSHSVIEKGQTVTLRCDPISGHDNLYWYRRVMGKEIKFLLHFVKESKQDESGMPNNRFLAERTGGTYSTLKVQPAELEDSGVYFCATRGAGANVLTFGAGSRLTVL.

The CDR3 DNA reads as TGCGCCAGCAGCCAAGAGGGACCGACGAGGACGGAGACCCAGTACTTC. Protein product: CASSQEGPTRTETQYF. The chain links TRBV4-1 to TRBJ2-5, with D possibly being TRBD1 or TRBD2 (5 bases each). The CDR3 has 16 amino acids. V was clipped by 0 bases and J by 5 bases, with 16 bases between them. Germline V gives CDR1 MGHRA, CDR2 YSYEKL.

The rearrangement joins TRBV20-1 to TRBJ1-1; 7 bases are a match to TRBD1. Trimming cost V 3 bases and J 2 bases; bases outside gene matches: 3. The CDR3 spans 13 residues. Germline CDR1 DFQATT, CDR2 SNEGSKA (reference sequence). The chain's CDR3 is CSASQGGNTEAFF. Written as DNA, the CDR3 is TGCAGTGCTAGTCAGGGGGGAAACACTGAAGCTTTCTTT.

V usage is TRBV7-2 and J usage is TRBJ1-2, with D hard to call. The germline V gene has CDR1 SGHTA and CDR2 FQGNSA. CDR3 length: 13 amino acids. V shed 5 bases and J shed 0 bases, with 7 bases lying between them. The CDR3 sequence: CASSTPSNYGYTF. CDR3 nucleotides: TGTGCCAGCAGCACACCCTCTAACTATGGCTACACCTTC.

The chain employs TRBV24-1 and TRBJ2-5; D perhaps matches TRBD2 (6 bases). The length of the CDR3 is 12 residues. The V gene's germline CDR1 is KGHDR and CDR2 SFDVKD. Trimming left V 3 bases short and J 10 bases short, with 11 bases between. The CDR3: CATSDPAGGQYF. CDR3 coding DNA: TGTGCCACCAGTGATCCGGCCGGGGGCCAGTACTTC.

This clone showed up just once. This sequence joins TRBV5-8 and TRBJ2-1; D possibly corresponds to TRBD1 (5 bases). Trimming cost V 7 bases and J 10 bases, with 12 bases left between them. The V gene's germline CDR1 is SGHTS and CDR2 YDEGEE. The CDR3 is made up of 11 amino acids. The CDR3 DNA is TGTGCCAGCCCCAGGGTCGGCGAGCAGTTCTTC. Translating gives CASPRVGEQFF.

The chain joins TRBV12-5 to TRBJ2-1; no clear D gene. Germline loops: CDR1 LGHNT, CDR2 FRNRAP. This CDR3 contains 11 residues. Between the trimmed V and J ends, which lost 2 bases and 9 bases, there was a span of 5 bases. In DNA form, the CDR3 reads TGTGCTAGTGGTTTGACCACTGAGCAGTTCTTC. It yields the protein CASGLTTEQFF.

This rearrangement joins TRBV7-2 to TRBJ1-5; no firm D call. This CDR3 is built from 13 residues. Germline CDR1 reads SGHTA; CDR2 reads FQGNSA. Trimming removed 4 bases at V and 2 bases at J, with 6 bases between. DNA for the CDR3: TGTGCCAGCAGCTACGCTCGCAATCAGCCCCAGCATTTT. Amino acids: CASSYARNQPQHF.

V is TRBV10-1 and J is TRBJ1-1; D gene unclear. The germline gives CDR1 WNHNN, CDR2 SYGVQD (reference sequence). The CDR3 extends over 14 amino acids. The V gene lost 8 bases and the J gene lost 4 bases, with 17 bases spanning the gap. CDR3 nucleotides: TGCGCCAGCTCTAGGACCCGGTGGCCCACTGAAGCTTTCTTT. This codes for CASSRTRWPTEAFF.

The chain joins TRBV11-2 to TRBJ2-2, with 7 bases matching TRBD1. There are 15 residues in the CDR3. The V gene's germline CDR1 is SGHAT and CDR2 FQNNGV. Germline trimming cut 3 bases from V and 6 bases from J; bases unmatched to any gene: 7. The CDR3 DNA is TGTGCCAGCAGCTTTCAACAGGGGTTCCCCGGGGAGCTGTTTTTT. It yields the protein CASSFQQGFPGELFF.

J is TRBJ1-4 and V is TRBV30; D perhaps matches TRBD1 (5 bases). Germline lookup yields CDR1 GTSNPN and CDR2 SVGIG (reference sequence). The CDR3 has 11 residues. Trimming pared 0 bases from V and 10 bases from J, leaving 6 bases between. CDR3 region: CAWSVGGKLFF. DNA for the CDR3: TGTGCCTGGAGTGTTGGGGGAAAACTGTTTTTT.

CDR3 sequence reads: CASSLVTVNTGELFF. The CDR3 region has the DNA TGTGCCAGCAGCTTAGTAACGGTGAACACCGGGGAGCTGTTTTTT. V and J are TRBV11-2 and TRBJ2-2; D gene unclear. The CDR3 extends over 15 amino acids. Trimming pared 1 base from V and 1 base from J, leaving 7 bases between. The germline V gene has CDR1 SGHAT and CDR2 FQNNGV.

V is TRBV5-6 and J is TRBJ1-2; 7 bases line up with TRBD1. The CDR3 runs 15 residues. CDR1 SGHDT and CDR2 YYEEEE come from the germline V gene. V was pared by 2 bases and J by 1 base, with 5 bases of the junction left unmatched. CDR3 loop: CASSLPGQLNYGYTF. CDR3 nucleotide sequence: TGTGCCAGCAGCTTACCGGGACAGCTTAACTATGGCTACACCTTC.

This clone was picked up one time. V usage is TRBV25-1 and J usage is TRBJ1-2, with D uncertain. Germline CDR1 reads MGHDK; CDR2 reads SYGVNS. V lost 4 bases and J 2 bases, leaving 14 bases between the germline ends. CDR3 length: 15 residues. This CDR3 is CASSANYGNNYGYTF. The CDR3 DNA reads as TGTGCCAGCAGTGCAAATTACGGGAACAACTATGGCTACACCTTC.

Only a few counts were recorded for this clone. The J gene is TRBJ2-5, the V gene TRBV18; no clear D gene. Per germline, CDR1 KGHSH and CDR2 LQKENI. This CDR3 has 13 amino acids. Trimming took 0 bases from V and 1 from J, leaving 3 bases between them. The CDR3 nucleotides read TGTGCCAGCTCACCACCTGGCCAAGAGACCCAGTACTTC. This translates into CASSPPGQETQYF.

The chain employs TRBV6-2 or TRBV6-3 and TRBJ1-2; 9 bases line up with TRBD1. The length of the CDR3 is 14 residues. V dropped 5 bases and J dropped 5; count of bases not matched to a gene: 6. Germline assignment: CDR1 MNHEY and CDR2 SVGEGT. CDR3 amino acids: CASSEGQGRYGYTF. CDR3 coding DNA: TGTGCCAGCAGTGAGGGACAGGGTCGGTATGGCTACACCTTC.

This clone turned up a few times. This rearrangement joins TRBV7-2 to TRBJ1-6; D might be TRBD1 (6 bases). CDR1 and CDR2 (germline): SGHTA, FQGNSA. V was cut by 5 bases and J by 7 bases, with 18 bases left in between. The CDR3 totals 16 residues. The CDR3 nucleotides read TGTGCCAGCAGCCCGGGACAACCGGAAGGAAATTCACCCCTCCACTTT. Its protein is CASSPGQPEGNSPLHF. The full variable domain, in which reference TRBV7-2 and TRBJ1-6 provide the parts outside the CDR3, is GAGVSQSPSNKVTEKGKDVELRCDPISGHTALYWYRQSLGQGLEFLIYFQGNSAPDKSGLPSDRFSAERTGGSVSTLTIQRTQQEDSAVYLCASSPGQPEGNSPLHFGNGTRLTVT.

This chain connects TRBV9 to TRBJ1-1; TRBD1 matches at 10 bases. Germline trimming cut 4 bases from V and 4 bases from J; bases unmatched to any gene: 10. This CDR3 region has 16 residues. Per germline, CDR1 SGDLS and CDR2 YYNGEE. CDR3 region: CASSPGTGAMGTEAFF. The CDR3 region has the DNA TGTGCCAGCAGCCCCGGGACAGGGGCGATGGGCACTGAAGCTTTCTTT.

CDR3 sequence: CASRLTVEGGQGAEGYTF. CDR3 sequence (DNA): TGTGCAAGTCGCTTAACCGTTGAAGGGGGACAGGGGGCGGAGGGCTACACCTTC. The chain couples TRBV12-2 to TRBJ1-2; the D call of TRBD1 is as the table states it, not checked on the DNA. TRBV12-2 is termed a pseudogene. This CDR3 region has 18 residues.